This T cell receptor beta chain comes out of a study of blood T cell repertoires in COVID-19. Study as a whole: Acute and convalescent COVID-19 specimens originated in the United States, Italy and Spain. T cells, B-cell-depleted T cells, or PBMCs provided the cDNA or gDNA that served as material.

How the authors handled the data: Reference gene primer amplification gave nucleated cell count estimates. Sequencing was performed with immunoSEQ multiplex PCR; in TCRdb, only in-frame clones are kept and a portion is missing. The V and J calls and the clone size are those of that table, but D and trimming were determined from the DNA. The top ten hold nearly 6.5% of the sample, which has hundreds of thousands of clones, approximately 87% seen once. Followed over time, Seattle patients had been enrolled while infection was active. The CDR3 loop spans 15 amino acids. Trimming at V came to 6 bases and at J to 4 bases, leaving 9 bases not matched to a gene. CDR1 LNHDA and CDR2 SQIVND come from the germline V gene (reference sequence).

The TCR comes from a woman in her fifties or sixties with COVID-19, enrolled during active disease. The rearrangement joins TRBV19 to TRBJ1-2, with 9 bases fitting TRBD1. Sequenced input: peripheral blood. CDR3: CASSRSPGQGYGYTF. The CDR3 bases are TGTGCCAGTAGCCGCAGCCCGGGACAGGGCTATGGCTACACCTTC.